A selection of T cell receptor beta chains follows, all from one sample in a study of control samples from healthy donors and cancer patients. Repertoires were generated with immunoSEQ multiplex PCR, while TCRdb's copy carries only in-frame clones and drops some. The data show roughly 120,000 clones, 90% seen once. The material sequenced was blood. These TCRs come from a human donor in good health. The donor label of this sample is uncertain. Both conserved end residues are part of each CDR3. A D gene is named only where the DNA matches it firmly. Clone size, where shown, is once, few, many, or a class for clones that have expanded.

>TRBJ2-2|NA|once|TRBV19
CASSIPVNTGELFF
TGTGCCAGTAGTATCCCCGTGAACACCGGGGAGCTGTTTTTT
>TRBJ2-1|NA|NA|TRBV12-5
CASGLGENEQFF
TGTGCTAGTGGCCTGGGGGAAAATGAGCAGTTCTTC
>TRBJ1-2|NA|NA|TRBV29-1
CSVDRVGFYGYTF
TGCAGCGTTGACAGGGTGGGGTTCTATGGCTACACCTTC
>TRBJ2-5|NA|NA|TRBV5-8
CASSANLGTETQYF
TGTGCCAGCAGCGCCAACCTGGGGACGGAGACCCAGTACTTC
>TRBJ1-2|TRBD1|NA|TRBV2
CASRGGQGHGYTF
TGTGCCAGCAGGGGGGGACAGGGGCATGGCTACACCTTC
>TRBJ2-1|TRBD2|NA|TRBV6-5
CASSSPGLAGNEQFF
TGTGCCAGCAGTTCCCCGGGACTAGCTGGCAATGAGCAGTTCTTC
>TRBJ2-1|NA|NA|TRBV5-1
CASRLTGSSYNEQFF
TGCGCCAGCAGACTCACCGGTAGCTCCTACAATGAGCAGTTCTTC
>TRBJ1-1|NA|NA|TRBV29-1
CSVEGDTEAFF
TGCAGCGTTGAAGGGGACACTGAAGCTTTCTTT
>TRBJ1-5|NA|NA|TRBV19
CASSMGQRNQPQHF
TGTGCCAGTAGTATGGGGCAGCGAAATCAGCCCCAGCATTTT
>TRBJ1-3|NA|NA|TRBV4-1
CASSSISSGNTIYF
TGCGCCAGCAGCAGTATAAGCTCTGGAAACACCATATATTTT
>TRBJ2-1|NA|once|TRBV20-1
CSVSSLNEQFF
TGCAGTGTAAGTTCCCTCAATGAGCAGTTCTTC
>TRBJ1-5|NA|NA|TRBV24-1
CATRLGPNQPQHF
TGTGCCACCAGGCTCGGGCCAAATCAGCCCCAGCATTTT
>TRBJ2-1|TRBD1|NA|TRBV28
CASSLDRVCVF
TGTGCCAGCAGTTTAGACAGGGTCTGCGTCTTC
>TRBJ1-2|NA|NA|TRBV10-3
CAISESRGVGYGYTF
TGTGCCATCAGTGAGTCCCGGGGTGTCGGCTATGGCTACACCTTC
>TRBJ2-7|TRBD2|few|TRBV5-1
CASNQAGSSYEQYF
TGCGCCAGCAACCAAGCGGGGAGCTCCTACGAGCAGTACTTC
>TRBJ1-1|TRBD1|NA|TRBV10-3
CAISTTGANTEAFF
TGTGCCATCAGTACGACAGGGGCGAACACTGAAGCTTTCTTT
>TRBJ2-7|TRBD1|NA|TRBV28
CASIQGTPYEQYF
TGTGCCAGCATACAGGGGACCCCCTACGAGCAGTACTTC
>TRBJ2-1|NA|NA|TRBV12-3/TRBV12-4
CASSFTRDNEQFF
TGTGCCAGCAGTTTCACCAGGGACAATGAGCAGTTCTTC
>TRBJ1-2|NA|NA|TRBV3-1/TRBV3-2
CASSQGGGFYGYTF
TGTGCCAGCAGCCAAGGGGGGGGGTTCTATGGCTACACCTTC
>TRBJ1-2|TRBD1|NA|TRBV4-1
CASSQVPQWTGGDGYTF
TGCGCCAGCAGCCAAGTACCCCAATGGACAGGGGGAGATGGCTACACCTTC
>TRBJ1-4|TRBD1|NA|TRBV6-5
CASRAWTGGDEKLFF
TGTGCCAGCAGGGCCTGGACAGGGGGTGATGAAAAACTGTTTTTT
>TRBJ1-1|NA|NA|TRBV19
CASTTRGLNTEAFF
TGTGCCAGTACCACCCGGGGATTGAACACTGAAGCTTTCTTT